This TCR beta chain is drawn from a study of blood T cell repertoires in COVID-19. Overall study: Donors in the United States, Italy and Spain gave samples during acute or convalescent COVID-19. The analysed material was cDNA or gDNA that came from T cells, B-cell-depleted T cells, or PBMCs.

CDR3 length: 15 residues. The J segment lost 3 bases and the V segment lost 6 bases, leaving 11 bases of the junction unmatched. Germline values: CDR1 SGHDT, CDR2 YYEEEE. Per the authors' pipeline: Nucleated cell number was recorded as an estimate derived from reference gene primer amplification. Generated by immunoSEQ multiplex PCR, the TCRdb table keeps only in-frame clones and is missing some. V and J calls and clone size are those listed in that table; D and trimming were worked out from the DNA. The repertoire has 200,000 to 250,000 clones, about nine tenths of them found once; the top ten carry less than 3.5%.

The receptor comes from a woman aged 55-69 years with acute or convalescent COVID-19. The chain recombines TRBV5-6 with TRBJ2-7; 8 nucleotides agree with TRBD2. The sequenced sample consisted of peripheral blood. This chain's CDR3 is CASTGPSGPSYEQYF. The CDR3 nucleotides are TGTGCCAGCACGGGCCCTAGCGGGCCCAGCTACGAGCAGTACTTC.